These 28 T cell receptor beta chains originate from one sample sequenced in a study of T cells in localized non-small cell lung cancer. Some clones are missing from TCRdb's copy, which holds only in-frame ones; the method was immunoSEQ multiplex PCR. The sample holds tens of thousands of clones; 80% are singletons and the top ten take roughly 9%. Material: peripheral blood, obtained before any cancer treatment. The receptors stem from a female donor older than 55 with stage I lung adenocarcinoma.

The rearrangement uses TRBV28 and TRBJ2-7; D may match TRBD1 or TRBD2 (5 bases each). In germline, CDR1 is MDHEN, CDR2 SYDVKM. CDR3 length equals 14 residues. V lost 4 bases and J lost 4, with 14 bases in between. The CDR3 spells CASSSGTELYEQYF. As DNA, the CDR3 is TGTGCCAGCAGTTCCGGGACGGAATTATACGAGCAGTACTTC. The whole variable domain, remainder taken from reference TRBV28 and TRBJ2-7, is DVKVTQSSRYLVKRTGEKVFLECVQDMDHENMFWYRQDPGLGLRLIYFSYDVKMKEKGDIPEGYSVSREKKERFSLILESASTNQTSMYLCASSSGTELYEQYFGPGTRLTVT.

The chain couples TRBV19 to TRBJ2-3; D may be TRBD1 or TRBD2 (5 bases each). This CDR3 contains 14 residues. Looked up from germline, CDR1 is LNHDA and CDR2 is SQIVND (reference sequence). V lost 7 bases and J lost 6, with 17 bases in between. The DNA of the CDR3 is TGTGCCAGTATGGGGGTTGTCCCAAGGGATACGCAGTATTTT. Translating gives CASMGVVPRDTQYF.

V and J are TRBV28 and TRBJ2-7, with D perhaps TRBD1 (6 bases). The CDR3 spans 12 residues. CDR1 is MDHEN, CDR2 SYDVKM, per germline. The V end was cut by 6 bases, the J end by 4 bases, with 10 bases between. The CDR3 loop reads CASRLGAYEQYF. The CDR3 DNA reads TGTGCCAGCAGACTGGGGGCTTACGAGCAGTACTTC. The full variable domain, its missing parts supplied by reference TRBV28 and TRBJ2-7, is DVKVTQSSRYLVKRTGEKVFLECVQDMDHENMFWYRQDPGLGLRLIYFSYDVKMKEKGDIPEGYSVSREKKERFSLILESASTNQTSMYLCASRLGAYEQYFGPGTRLTVT.

V and J are TRBV29-1 and TRBJ2-5; D not resolved. The CDR3 spans 12 residues. Germline CDR1 reads SQVTM; CDR2 reads ANQGSEA. V was trimmed by 5 bases and J by 7 bases, leaving 14 bases between them. The CDR3 coding sequence is TGCAGCGTTCTTCAGACGGCGGCGACCCAGTACTTC. It codes for CSVLQTAATQYF.

The chain carries TRBV5-1 and TRBJ1-5, with no clear D. The CDR3 is 15 amino acids. The V end lost 2 bases, the J end lost 0 bases, and 9 bases lay between the germline ends. The germline V gene encodes CDR1 SGHRS and CDR2 YFSETQ. DNA of the CDR3: TGCGCCAGCAGCTTCGAGGGTTCTAGCAATCAGCCCCAGCATTTT. Translated: CASSFEGSSNQPQHF.

The chain employs TRBV5-1 and TRBJ2-5, with a weak D call TRBD2 (7 bases). The ends were cut back, 0 bases at V and 5 bases at J, with 17 bases in the middle. Germline V gives CDR1 SGHRS, CDR2 YFSETQ. The CDR3 is 16 residues long. The CDR3 DNA is TGCGCCAGCAGCTTGGGGGCGGCGGGGGCCTGGGAGACCCAGTACTTC. Amino acids: CASSLGAAGAWETQYF.

The chain uses TRBV5-4 and TRBJ1-3; TRBD1 agrees at 8 bases. This CDR3 is 18 amino acids long. Trimming at V came to 4 bases and at J to 2 bases, leaving 14 bases not matched to a gene. The germline V gene has CDR1 SGHNT and CDR2 YYREEE (reference sequence). The CDR3: CASSPDFGQGFTGNTIYF. CDR3 DNA sequence: TGTGCCAGCAGCCCGGACTTCGGACAGGGCTTTACTGGAAACACCATATATTTT. Full variable domain (rest looked up from reference TRBV5-4 and TRBJ1-3): ETGVTQSPTHLIKTRGQQVTLRCSSQSGHNTVSWYQQALGQGPQFIFQYYREEENGRGNFPPRFSGLQFPNYSSELNVNALELDDSALYLCASSPDFGQGFTGNTIYFGEGSWLTVV.

A single count supports this clone. The V call is TRBV16, the J call TRBJ1-4, with TRBD1 as a possible D gene (5 bases). The CDR3 is made up of 14 amino acids. Germline V gives CDR1 KGHSY, CDR2 FQNENV. The germline V and J ends were trimmed by 8 bases and 4 bases, with 14 bases remaining between them. The chain's CDR3 is CASRRGSNNEKLFF. In DNA, the CDR3 is TGTGCCAGCCGCCGGGGCAGCAATAATGAAAAACTGTTTTTT.

The chain couples TRBV14 to TRBJ2-5; TRBD2 aligns across 10 bases. This CDR3 has 15 amino acids. CDR1 and CDR2 (germline): SGHDN, FVKESK. J lost 6 bases, V lost 3 bases, and 7 bases had no gene match. The DNA for the CDR3 is TGTGCCAGCAGCCAGAGCGGTAGCGGGAGGCAGACCCAGTACTTC. Translated: CASSQSGSGRQTQYF.

This clone was counted once. The rearrangement joins TRBV28 to TRBJ2-1; a possible D gene is TRBD1 (6 bases). Germline V gives CDR1 MDHEN, CDR2 SYDVKM. The CDR3 is made up of 13 amino acids. Between the trimmed V and J ends, which lost 3 bases and 9 bases, there was a span of 12 bases. CDR3 sequence reads: CASSLVPRGEQFF. The CDR3 region has the DNA TGTGCCAGCAGTTTGGTTCCCAGGGGTGAGCAGTTCTTC.

The chain carries TRBV5-4 and TRBJ1-1; no clear D. Looked up from germline, CDR1 is SGHNT and CDR2 is YYREEE (reference sequence). V was cut by 2 bases and J by 6 bases, with 11 bases left in between. This CDR3 has 13 residues. For the CDR3, the DNA is TGTGCCAGCAGCTTTGACCTTTTGGCTGAAGCTTTCTTT. This codes for CASSFDLLAEAFF.

The chain combines TRBV7-3 with TRBJ2-1; D ambiguous. CDR3 length equals 14 residues. The V end was cut by 2 bases, the J end by 4 bases, with 9 bases between. In germline, CDR1 is SGHTA, CDR2 FQGTGA. In DNA, the CDR3 is TGTGCCAGCAGCTTATACGGTTCATACAATGAGCAGTTCTTC. Translated: CASSLYGSYNEQFF.

V usage is TRBV6-5 and J usage is TRBJ1-1; D is possibly TRBD1 (5 bases). Germline CDR1 MNHEY, CDR2 SVGAGI. V lost 2 bases to trimming and J lost 0 bases, with 10 bases between them. CDR3 length: 15 amino acids. The CDR3 loop is CASSYVGEMNTEAFF. In DNA, the CDR3 is TGTGCCAGCAGTTACGTGGGGGAGATGAACACTGAAGCTTTCTTT.

V usage is TRBV5-4 and J usage is TRBJ2-7; D is possibly TRBD1 (5 bases). Trimming pared 4 bases from V and 4 bases from J, leaving 15 bases between. The CDR3 is 14 amino acids. Germline-derived CDR1 and CDR2 are SGHNT and YYREEE (reference sequence). The CDR3 spells CASSPGTGPYEQYF. DNA for the CDR3: TGTGCCAGCAGCCCCGGCACAGGACCATACGAGCAGTACTTC.

The rearrangement joins TRBV5-1 to TRBJ2-5; D is uncertain. The tail of the sequence fits TRBJ2-7 better, so the J call may be wrong. Germline V lookup: CDR1 SGHRS, CDR2 YFSETQ. The CDR3 has 13 amino acids. The CDR3 here is CASSPEGIYEQYF. The CDR3 coding sequence is TGCGCCAGCAGCCCAGAAGGGATCTACGAGCAGTACTTC.

The chain employs TRBV28 and TRBJ2-5; possibly TRBD2 for D (5 bases). This CDR3 contains 15 residues. Germline lookup yields CDR1 MDHEN and CDR2 SYDVKM. V was clipped by 7 bases and J by 2 bases, with 17 bases between them. The CDR3 sequence: CASTLDRLAQETQYF. Written as DNA, the CDR3 is TGTGCCAGCACTCTAGACCGGCTAGCACAAGAGACCCAGTACTTC.

CDR3 sequence (DNA): TGTGCCAGTAGGAACCCGGGGGGGCTCAATGAGCAGTTCTTC. It yields the protein CASRNPGGLNEQFF. The rearrangement uses TRBV19 and TRBJ2-1; 8 positions agree with TRBD2. CDR3 length: 14 amino acids. The junction had 7 bases not matched to a gene; V was cut back by 6 bases and J by 6 bases. Germline values: CDR1 LNHDA, CDR2 SQIVND (reference sequence). Drawing the rest from reference TRBV19 and TRBJ2-1, the complete variable domain is DGGITQSPKYLFRKEGQNVTLSCEQNLNHDAMYWYRQDPGQGLRLIYYSQIVNDFQKGDIAEGYSVSREKKESFPLTVTSAQKNPTAFYLCASRNPGGLNEQFFGPGTRLTVL.

This clone was seen a few times. The chain uses TRBV5-1 and TRBJ2-6; TRBD1 agrees at 7 bases. Germline CDR1 SGHRS, CDR2 YFSETQ. This CDR3 comprises 16 residues. After removal of 3 bases from V and 0 bases from J, the junction contained 3 bases not matched to a gene. The CDR3 sequence is CASSWGQLSGANVLTF. DNA of the CDR3: TGCGCCAGCAGCTGGGGACAGCTCTCTGGGGCCAACGTCCTGACTTTC.

The chain has TRBV5-4 and TRBJ2-5; a weak D match, TRBD1 (6 bases). V dropped 4 bases and J dropped 7 bases, with 14 bases sitting between them. Germline-derived CDR1 and CDR2 are SGHNT and YYREEE (reference sequence). The CDR3 length is 13 residues. The CDR3 coding sequence is TGTGCCAGCAGCCTTTGGGGACAATCGACCCAGTACTTC. Its protein is CASSLWGQSTQYF.

This chain connects TRBV19 to TRBJ1-5; 9 positions agree with TRBD1. The CDR3 runs to 16 residues. In germline, CDR1 is LNHDA, CDR2 SQIVND (reference sequence). V was pared by 5 bases and J by 3 bases, with 8 bases of the junction left unmatched. The DNA for the CDR3 is TGTGCCAGTAGTGCCGCCCGGACAGGGGTCAATCAGCCCCAGCATTTT. Translated: CASSAARTGVNQPQHF.

The chain couples TRBV30 to TRBJ2-7; a weak D match, TRBD1 (5 bases). Germline CDR1 GTSNPN, CDR2 SVGIG (reference sequence). There are 12 residues in the CDR3. V shed 2 bases and J shed 2 bases, with 7 bases lying between them. The CDR3 nucleotides read TGTGCCTGGAGTCCAGGGACCTACGAGCAGTACTTC. This encodes CAWSPGTYEQYF.

The chain recombines TRBV25-1 with TRBJ1-4; TRBD1 matches 12 bases. The J segment lost 8 bases and the V segment lost 6 bases, leaving 10 bases of the junction unmatched. CDR1 and CDR2 (germline): MGHDK, SYGVNS. This CDR3 has 16 amino acids. CDR3 DNA: TGTGCCAGCAGGAGCCCGGGACAGGGGGCCGGGGAAAAACTGTTTTTT. It specifies CASRSPGQGAGEKLFF.

This clone is a singleton in its sample. The chain couples TRBV2 to TRBJ2-1, with 9 bases identical to TRBD1. The CDR3 is 13 residues long. The junction had 11 bases not matched to a gene; V was cut back by 8 bases and J by 12 bases. Germline CDR1 SNHLY, CDR2 FYNNEI. This CDR3 is CASGTGTGIWQFF. CDR3 sequence (DNA): TGTGCCAGCGGCACCGGGACAGGGATTTGGCAGTTCTTC.

This clone turned up a few times. The rearrangement links TRBV12-5 to TRBJ1-1; D is undetermined. The CDR3 length is 13 residues. Germline assignment: CDR1 LGHNT and CDR2 FRNRAP. V lost 6 bases, J lost 0 bases, and 8 bases lay in between. The CDR3, as DNA: TGTGCTAGTGGCCTAGACATGAACACTGAAGCTTTCTTT. It codes for CASGLDMNTEAFF.

This clone was counted between two and nine times. The gene calls are TRBV19 and TRBJ2-5, with D unclear. Germline CDR1 is LNHDA and CDR2 is SQIVND (reference sequence). This CDR3 contains 14 residues. V dropped 3 bases and J dropped 5 bases, with 13 bases sitting between them. In DNA, the CDR3 is TGTGCCAGTAGTATTGCCCCAGAGACGGAGACCCAGTACTTC. It yields the protein CASSIAPETETQYF.

This clone was seen only once. V is TRBV9 and J is TRBJ2-7; 13 bases line up with TRBD2. J was trimmed by 7 bases and V by 3 bases; bases with no gene match: 7. CDR3 length: 15 residues. Per the germline V gene, CDR1 is SGDLS and CDR2 is YYNGEE. The CDR3 sequence: CASSDGTSGVYEQYF. DNA of the CDR3: TGTGCCAGCAGCGATGGGACTAGCGGGGTATATGAGCAGTACTTC.

The chain is built from TRBV7-2 and TRBJ2-2; possibly TRBD1 for D (5 bases). In germline, CDR1 is SGHTA, CDR2 FQGNSA. This CDR3 region has 16 residues. Trimming stripped 2 bases from V and 2 bases from J, with 12 bases between. CDR3 DNA sequence: TGTGCCAGCAGCTTATCGTCGACAGTTAACACCGGGGAGCTGTTTTTT. As protein: CASSLSSTVNTGELFF. Drawing the rest from reference TRBV7-2 and TRBJ2-2, the complete variable domain is GAGVSQSPSNKVTEKGKDVELRCDPISGHTALYWYRQSLGQGLEFLIYFQGNSAPDKSGLPSDRFSAERTGGSVSTLTIQRTQQEDSAVYLCASSLSSTVNTGELFFGEGSRLTVL.

The gene calls are TRBV7-7 and TRBJ2-5, with a weak D call TRBD2 (7 bases). With 5 bases removed from V and 5 bases from J, the gap between germline ends came to 21 bases. Germline loops: CDR1 SSHAT, CDR2 FNYEAQ (reference sequence). The CDR3 runs 16 residues. CDR3 loop: CASSRGRGQGMETQYF. CDR3 DNA: TGTGCCAGCAGCCGGGGGAGGGGCCAGGGGATGGAGACCCAGTACTTC.